This TCR beta chain is from a study of technical replicates of blood from several donors (dated by TCRdb to 2017 to 2019). V and J are trimmed by 6 bases and 2 bases, and the gene matches miss 5 bases of the junction. There are 15 amino acids in the CDR3, from cysteine to phenylalanine inclusive. The DNA shown is the 45-base CDR3, in frame from base 1. CDR1 is given as MDHEN and CDR2 as SYDVKM, both from the germline V gene. Of note for this clone: No antigen is known for it. Base qualities were left out, and no much larger clone turns up one base away.

Library preparation was by the immunoSEQ multiplex PCR assay. TCRdb's version of the immuneACCESS table is confined to in-frame rearrangements and falls short of the full clone set. An unresolved V gene accounts for under half of the shortfall where checked; the remainder is of unknown origin. This sample gives fewer than 110,000 clones in total; under 96% of them show up just once. The top ten clones comprise around 0.2% of the sample. Sequenced sample: T cells isolated from PBMCs. The receptor comes from a human donor in good health. The receptor chain draws on TRBV28 and TRBJ2-1; 9 bases in the junction line up with TRBD1. The CDR3 protein: CASREDRGAYNEQFF. The DNA sequence is TGTGCCAGCAGGGAGGACAGGGGAGCCTACAATGAGCAGTTCTTC.